These T cell receptor beta chains were read from a single sample in a study of T cells in Graves' hyperthyroidism and ophthalmopathy. TCRdb re-called the multiplex PCR reads through MiXCR, storing one row per CDR3 protein. The sample lists fewer than 700,000 distinct CDR3 sequences, roughly 15% seen once, with 17% in the top ten. The sample consisted of blood. The source of these receptors is a woman under 30 with Graves' ophthalmopathy. CDR3s include the opening cysteine and the closing phenylalanine or tryptophan. Each record gives: V gene, J gene, D gene, clone size, CDR3 DNA, CDR3 protein. D genes are given only for firm matches. A row's size may be missing; if present it is once, few, many or a size class.

V gene: TRBV7-6
J gene: TRBJ2-1
D gene: TRBD2
clone size: few
CDR3 DNA: TGTGCCAGCAGAACGGGACTAGGAAACAATGAGCAGTTCTTC
CDR3 protein: CASRTGLGNNEQFF

V gene: TRBV20-1
J gene: TRBJ2-5
D gene: .
clone size: few
CDR3 DNA: TGCAGCGCGGAACTCCAGGAGACCCAGTACTTC
CDR3 protein: CSAELQETQYF

V gene: TRBV20-1
J gene: TRBJ1-5
D gene: .
clone size: few
CDR3 DNA: TGCAGTGCTAGAGGTCTTACAGGAGAACAATATAGCAATCAGCCCCAGCATTTT
CDR3 protein: CSARGLTGEQYSNQPQHF

V gene: TRBV20-1
J gene: TRBJ2-5
D gene: .
clone size: many
CDR3 DNA: TGCAGTGCTGGTAGGAGCGGTCAAGAGACCCAGTACTTC
CDR3 protein: CSAGRSGQETQYF

V gene: TRBV5-1
J gene: TRBJ1-2
D gene: TRBD1
clone size: many
CDR3 DNA: TGCGCCAGCAGCTTGGAAGGGGGCGTGAATGGCTACACCTTC
CDR3 protein: CASSLEGGVNGYTF

V gene: TRBV12-3/TRBV12-4
J gene: TRBJ1-5
D gene: .
clone size: .
CDR3 DNA: TGTGCCAGCAGAAAGGATGGGCCTAGCAATCAGCCCCAGCATTTT
CDR3 protein: CASRKDGPSNQPQHF

V gene: TRBV28
J gene: TRBJ2-3
D gene: TRBD1
clone size: once
CDR3 DNA: TGTGCCAGCAGTTTATTGGGGACAGGGGCGTTGTCTACGCAGTATTTT
CDR3 protein: CASSLLGTGALSTQYF

V gene: TRBV3-1
J gene: TRBJ1-3
D gene: .
clone size: .
CDR3 DNA: TGTGCCAGCAGCCAAACACAGATCTCTGGAAACACCATATATTTT
CDR3 protein: CASSQTQISGNTIYF

V gene: TRBV30
J gene: TRBJ1-1
D gene: .
clone size: many
CDR3 DNA: TGTGCCTGGAGCTACCCAGTGCAGCCGATGAACACTGAAGCTTTCTTT
CDR3 protein: CAWSYPVQPMNTEAFF

V gene: TRBV28
J gene: TRBJ1-2
D gene: .
clone size: many
CDR3 DNA: TGTGCCAGCAGTTTATTATCCGGGATTAACTATGGCTACACCTTC
CDR3 protein: CASSLLSGINYGYTF

V gene: TRBV28
J gene: TRBJ1-1
D gene: TRBD1
clone size: few
CDR3 DNA: TGTGCCAGCACCCCGGACAGGGAGGTCCGGGAAGCTTTCTTT
CDR3 protein: CASTPDREVREAFF

V gene: TRBV20-1
J gene: TRBJ2-7
D gene: .
clone size: many
CDR3 DNA: TGCAGTGCTAGCTCCGGGAGCGGGTACGAGCAGTACTTC
CDR3 protein: CSASSGSGYEQYF

V gene: TRBV7-8
J gene: TRBJ1-1
D gene: .
clone size: many
CDR3 DNA: TGTGCCAGCAGCCCCGCTATGAACACTGAAGCTTTCTTT
CDR3 protein: CASSPAMNTEAFF

V gene: TRBV12-3/TRBV12-4
J gene: TRBJ2-5
D gene: TRBD2
clone size: .
CDR3 DNA: TGTGCCAGCAGTCACTCAGGACTAGCGGAAAAAGAGACCCAGTACTTC
CDR3 protein: CASSHSGLAEKETQYF

V gene: TRBV20-1
J gene: TRBJ2-2
D gene: .
clone size: few
CDR3 DNA: TGCAGTGCTAGGACAGCGATAAACACCGGGGAGCTGTTTTTT
CDR3 protein: CSARTAINTGELFF

V gene: TRBV20-1
J gene: TRBJ1-2
D gene: TRBD1
clone size: many
CDR3 DNA: TGCAGTGCCACACAGGGGGCCAACTATGGCTACACCTTC
CDR3 protein: CSATQGANYGYTF

V gene: TRBV11-2
J gene: TRBJ1-2
D gene: TRBD1
clone size: many
CDR3 DNA: TGTGCCAGCAGCTTAGGACGGACAGGCGGTAGCTATGGCTACACCTTC
CDR3 protein: CASSLGRTGGSYGYTF

V gene: TRBV6-1
J gene: TRBJ1-5
D gene: .
clone size: few
CDR3 DNA: TGTGCCAGCAGTGTGGCAGGGAGTCAGCCCCAGCATTTT
CDR3 protein: CASSVAGSQPQHF

V gene: TRBV4-1
J gene: TRBJ1-1
D gene: TRBD1
clone size: .
CDR3 DNA: TGCGCCAGCAGCCAGCAAGGACAGGGGGGGATCGTGAACACTGAAGCTTTCTTT
CDR3 protein: CASSQQGQGGIVNTEAFF

V gene: TRBV7-3
J gene: TRBJ2-2
D gene: .
clone size: few
CDR3 DNA: TGTGCCAGCAGCTTGAACCTCGGGGAGCTGTTTTTT
CDR3 protein: CASSLNLGELFF

V gene: TRBV11-2
J gene: TRBJ1-3
D gene: .
clone size: .
CDR3 DNA: TGTGCCAGCAGCCGGACAGAGGAAAACACCATATATTTT
CDR3 protein: CASSRTEENTIYF

V gene: TRBV30
J gene: TRBJ2-1
D gene: TRBD2
clone size: many
CDR3 DNA: TGTGCCTGGACCGGGAGGATGGCCTACAATGAGCAGTTCTTC
CDR3 protein: CAWTGRMAYNEQFF

V gene: TRBV6-1
J gene: TRBJ2-1
D gene: .
clone size: many
CDR3 DNA: TGTGCCAGCAGTGAAGTGCTGAACAATGAGCAGTTCTTC
CDR3 protein: CASSEVLNNEQFF

V gene: TRBV20-1
J gene: TRBJ1-2
D gene: TRBD1
clone size: many
CDR3 DNA: TGCAGTGCTAGAGATCGTGGGGATGGACAGGGAGGAGGCTACACCTTC
CDR3 protein: CSARDRGDGQGGGYTF

V gene: TRBV13
J gene: TRBJ1-1
D gene: .
clone size: many
CDR3 DNA: TGTGCCAGCAGCTACCTAACAGGGAACACTGAAGCTTTCTTT
CDR3 protein: CASSYLTGNTEAFF

V gene: TRBV20-1
J gene: TRBJ2-1
D gene: .
clone size: many
CDR3 DNA: TGCAGTGCTAGAGAAAACCATGAGCAGTTCTTC
CDR3 protein: CSARENHEQFF

V gene: TRBV5-8
J gene: TRBJ2-2
D gene: .
clone size: many
CDR3 DNA: TGTGCCAGCAGCTTGGTGTTGGGGGAGCTGTTTTTT
CDR3 protein: CASSLVLGELFF

V gene: TRBV5-1
J gene: TRBJ2-1
D gene: TRBD1
clone size: many
CDR3 DNA: TGCGCCAGCAGCTGGGTCATGGGGACAGGGGGTGCCAATGAGCAGTTCTTC
CDR3 protein: CASSWVMGTGGANEQFF

V gene: TRBV5-1
J gene: TRBJ2-1
D gene: TRBD2
clone size: many
CDR3 DNA: TGCGCCAGCAGCAGTACCGGGACTAGCGGGGGTAATGAGCAGTTCTTC
CDR3 protein: CASSSTGTSGGNEQFF

V gene: TRBV5-8
J gene: TRBJ2-7
D gene: .
clone size: .
CDR3 DNA: TGTGCCAGCAGCGACCCAGAAAAGGGCTACGAGCAGTACTTC
CDR3 protein: CASSDPEKGYEQYF

V gene: TRBV7-2
J gene: TRBJ1-3
D gene: TRBD1
clone size: few
CDR3 DNA: TGTGCCAGCAGCCGCAGGACAGGGGCTGGAAACACCATATATTTT
CDR3 protein: CASSRRTGAGNTIYF

V gene: TRBV3-1
J gene: TRBJ2-1
D gene: TRBD2
clone size: .
CDR3 DNA: TGTGCCAGCAGCCAGGACAAGGGCGGGAGGTCCTACAATGAGCAGTTCTTC
CDR3 protein: CASSQDKGGRSYNEQFF